The rows below give T cell receptor beta chains drawn from one sample of a study of blood T cells in healthy people across ages. TCRdb used MiXCR to reprocess the 5' RACE reads, holding one entry per CDR3 protein. The sample has 1.5 million to 2 million distinct CDR3 sequences; 35% to 50% are singletons. Input material: blood. The receptors shown here come from a human donor in good health. Both conserved end residues are part of each CDR3. The D gene is left open where the match is weak. Clone size is stated in some rows and not others, as once, few, many or a class when expanded.

>TRBV10-3|.|TRBD1|TRBJ2-7
CAISESGQGSHEQYF
TGTGCCATCAGTGAGTCGGGACAGGGGAGCCACGAGCAGTACTTC
>TRBV14|.|.|TRBJ2-4
CASSQTVAKNIQYF
TGTGCCAGCAGCCAAACGGTGGCCAAAAACATTCAGTACTTC
>TRBV6-1|.|.|TRBJ2-7
CASRAGAMYEQYF
TGTGCCAGCCGCGCAGGGGCAATGTACGAGCAGTACTTC
>TRBV12-3/TRBV12-4|.|.|TRBJ1-6
CASSYGNGIALHF
TGTGCCAGCAGTTATGGTAACGGAATCGCCCTCCACTTT
>TRBV7-7|.|.|TRBJ2-1
CASSLSGSDEQFF
TGTGCCAGCAGCTTATCAGGGTCAGATGAGCAGTTCTTC
>TRBV7-9|.|.|TRBJ2-1
CASGGPLSSNEQFF
TGTGCCAGCGGCGGCCCCCTCAGTAGCAATGAGCAGTTCTTC
>TRBV9|few|TRBD2|TRBJ2-1
CASSVVSIAGGMHEQFF
TGTGCCAGCAGCGTAGTCTCAATAGCGGGGGGGATGCATGAGCAGTTCTTC
>TRBV11-2|few|.|TRBJ2-1
CASSPRVGQGFGNEQFF
TGTGCCAGCAGCCCCCGAGTAGGGCAGGGGTTTGGCAATGAGCAGTTCTTC
>TRBV7-2|few|.|TRBJ1-2
CASSSSNSILESGYTF
TGTGCCAGCAGCTCCTCAAACTCCATCCTTGAGTCTGGCTACACCTTC
>TRBV9|few|TRBD1|TRBJ2-3
CASSPQTGFTDTQYF
TGTGCCAGCAGCCCACAGACAGGGTTCACAGATACGCAGTATTTT
>TRBV18|.|.|TRBJ1-2
CASSPTDRQRDYTF
TGTGCCAGCTCACCTACGGACCGACAGAGGGACTACACCTTC
>TRBV14|.|.|TRBJ1-4
CASSQIWGAGEKLFF
TGTGCCAGCAGCCAAATTTGGGGGGCCGGTGAAAAACTGTTTTTT
>TRBV4-3|.|.|TRBJ1-1
CASSPQGREGITEAFF
TGCGCCAGCAGCCCCCAGGGGCGGGAGGGGATTACTGAAGCTTTCTTT
>TRBV11-1|few|TRBD1|TRBJ2-5
CASSSRGQGGWSETQYF
TGTGCCAGCAGCTCAAGAGGACAGGGAGGATGGTCGGAGACCCAGTACTTC
>TRBV29-1|.|.|TRBJ2-3
CSVRYGTSADTQYF
TGCAGCGTTCGATACGGAACTAGTGCCGATACGCAGTATTTT
>TRBV7-3|many|.|TRBJ2-7
CASSLDRASYEQYF
TGTGCCAGCAGCTTGGATCGGGCCTCCTACGAGCAGTACTTC
>TRBV2|.|TRBD2|TRBJ2-3
CASSGRGLPTDTQYF
TGTGCCAGCAGTGGGAGGGGACTACCCACAGATACGCAGTATTTT
>TRBV24-1|.|.|TRBJ1-5
CATSDSGQISNQPQHF
TGTGCCACCAGTGACTCAGGACAGATTAGCAATCAGCCCCAGCATTTT
>TRBV27|few|.|TRBJ2-7
CASSASVHEQYF
TGTGCCAGCAGCGCTTCCGTCCACGAGCAGTACTTC
>TRBV2|once|.|TRBJ1-2
CATTRTGVHYGYTF
TGTGCCACCACAAGGACGGGGGTTCACTATGGCTACACCTTC
>TRBV28|.|TRBD1|TRBJ1-2
CASNAQGGALGYTF
TGTGCCAGCAACGCCCAGGGGGGGGCGCTTGGCTACACCTTC
>TRBV3-1|.|.|TRBJ1-2
CASSPMGDTRNYGYTF
TGTGCCAGCAGCCCAATGGGCGACACCCGAAACTATGGCTACACCTTC
>TRBV4-3|few|.|TRBJ2-5
CASSQLTGRPETQYF
TGCGCCAGCAGCCAATTGACAGGCCGACCAGAGACCCAGTACTTC
>TRBV20-1|.|TRBD1|TRBJ1-2
CSASALLDRDDGYTF
TGCAGTGCTAGCGCCCTCTTGGACAGGGATGATGGCTACACCTTC
>TRBV29-1|few|.|TRBJ1-1
CSVEQVANTEAFF
TGCAGCGTTGAACAGGTAGCGAACACTGAAGCTTTCTTT
>TRBV28|.|.|TRBJ2-5
CASSLSLVEEAQYF
TGTGCCAGCAGTTTAAGTCTAGTTGAAGAGGCCCAGTACTTC
>TRBV20-1|few|TRBD1|TRBJ2-1
CSASAATGGTYNEQFF
TGCAGTGCTAGTGCGGCCACAGGGGGCACCTACAATGAGCAGTTCTTC
>TRBV12-3/TRBV12-4|.|TRBD1|TRBJ2-6
CASSLAGGAEANVPTF
TGTGCCAGCAGTTTGGCAGGGGGCGCTGAGGCCAACGTCCCGACTTTC
>TRBV2|.|.|TRBJ1-1
CASSEDLGLAFF
TGTGCCAGCAGTGAAGATCTAGGGCTGGCTTTCTTT
>TRBV27|.|TRBD1|TRBJ1-2
CASSADRAGPGYTF
TGTGCCAGCAGTGCGGACAGGGCTGGGCCTGGCTACACCTTC
>TRBV7-9|.|TRBD1|TRBJ1-1
CASSPTGLADTEAFF
TGTGCCAGCAGTCCGACAGGGCTCGCGGACACTGAAGCTTTCTTT
>TRBV6-4|.|TRBD2|TRBJ2-1
CASSDTARGLAGGDEQFF
TGTGCCAGCAGTGACACAGCCCGCGGGCTAGCGGGAGGGGATGAGCAGTTCTTC